What follows are 27 T cell receptor beta chains derived from one specimen sequenced in a study of cytomegalovirus exposure and HLA in healthy donors (TCRdb year 2017). Libraries came from the immunoSEQ multiplex PCR assay. For the multiplex PCR, a mixture combining 60 forward primers for TCR Vbeta segments and 13 reverse primers for TCR Jbeta segments was used. Held by TCRdb, this immuneACCESS table contains in-frame sequences only and omits some clones. Under half of the omission traces to an unresolved V gene where checked; the cause of the rest is unknown. Recorded for this sample are about 140,000 clones; roughly 73% of them occurred a single time. About 3.5% of the sample goes to the ten largest clones. Sequences were obtained from PBMCs. The receptor source for this set is a man in his forties in good health and CMV-seronegative.

This clone has only a few counts. The genes are TRBV5-1 and TRBJ1-1; 9 bases fit TRBD1. CDR3 size: 15 residues. The germline gives CDR1 SGHRS, CDR2 YFSETQ. The ends lost 5 bases at V and 0 bases at J; junction bases unmatched: 5. DNA of the CDR3: TGCGCCAGCAGACAGGGGGCGTCGGTGAACACTGAAGCTTTCTTT. It is translated as CASRQGASVNTEAFF.

The V gene is TRBV6-5, the J gene TRBJ2-7; 7 bases are a match to TRBD2. In germline, CDR1 is MNHEY, CDR2 SVGAGI. The CDR3 is 13 amino acids. J gave up 3 bases and V 9 bases, and 8 bases lay outside the gene matches. The CDR3 is CASRIPGGYEQYF. The CDR3 DNA follows: TGTGCCAGTCGAATTCCGGGGGGCTACGAGCAGTACTTC.

CDR3 residues: CASSYSGGGPTNEKLFF. CDR3 nucleotides: TGTGCCAGCAGCTACTCGGGAGGGGGTCCGACTAATGAAAAACTGTTTTTT. The J gene is TRBJ1-4, the V gene TRBV7-9; possibly TRBD1 for D (6 bases). The V gene lost 4 bases and the J gene lost 2 bases, with 17 bases spanning the gap. The CDR3 has 17 amino acids. Germline CDR1 is SEHNR and CDR2 is FQNEAQ (reference sequence).

The gene calls are TRBV18 and TRBJ2-1; maybe TRBD2 (7 bases). With 5 bases removed from V and 5 bases from J, the gap between germline ends came to 19 bases. The CDR3 extends over 16 amino acids. CDR1 is KGHSH and CDR2 is LQKENI in the germline V gene. The CDR3 region has the DNA TGTGCCAGCTCATCCTTGGCGGGGGCCTTACACAATGAGCAGTTCTTC. Protein sequence: CASSSLAGALHNEQFF.

The chain combines TRBV28 with TRBJ1-1, with 10 positions matching TRBD1. V shed 7 bases and J 8 bases; nucleotides not matched to a gene: 10. The CDR3 consists of 14 residues. Germline lookup yields CDR1 MDHEN and CDR2 SYDVKM. CDR3 in DNA: TGTGCCAGCACCCTACTGGACAGGGGGACCGAAGCTTTCTTT. Its translation is CASTLLDRGTEAFF.

The V gene is TRBV28, the J gene TRBJ2-1; 16 nucleotides match TRBD2. V lost 3 bases, J lost 8 bases, and 7 bases stayed unmatched. Germline values: CDR1 MDHEN, CDR2 SYDVKM. This CDR3 spans 17 amino acids. In DNA form, the CDR3 reads TGTGCCAGCAGTTTGGCGGGGACTAGCGGGGGGGCCGATGAGCAGTTCTTC. Translated, it gives CASSLAGTSGGADEQFF.

The chain employs TRBV7-2 and TRBJ2-7, with D maybe TRBD2 (5 bases). The CDR3 runs 12 residues. V was clipped by 2 bases and J by 9 bases, with 11 bases between them. Germline lookup yields CDR1 SGHTA and CDR2 FQGNSA. Here the CDR3 DNA reads TGTGCCAGCAGCTTATACGAGGGCGGGCAGTACTTC. It specifies CASSLYEGGQYF.

V gene TRBV18 combines with J gene TRBJ1-5, with D uncertain. The CDR3 is 13 residues long. Trimming cost V 6 bases and J 4 bases, with 10 bases left between them. CDR1 KGHSH and CDR2 LQKENI come from the germline V gene. The CDR3 loop is CASSPDTNQPQHF. CDR3 coding DNA: TGTGCCAGCTCGCCCGATACAAATCAGCCCCAGCATTTT.

The chain combines TRBV2 with TRBJ1-1; 7 positions match TRBD1. The V and J ends lost 7 bases and 6 bases, in that order; junction bases with no gene match: 2. Germline V gene data show CDR1 as SNHLY and CDR2 as FYNNEI. This CDR3 contains 11 residues. CDR3 DNA sequence: TGTGCCAGCACCGGGACAGCTGAAGCTTTCTTT. Its translation: CASTGTAEAFF.

The J gene is TRBJ2-2, the V gene TRBV4-1; D is unclear. The CDR3 consists of 15 residues. Trimming shortened V by 1 base and J by 0 bases, and 6 bases separated the two germline ends. Germline values: CDR1 MGHRA, CDR2 YSYEKL. The CDR3 sequence: CASSQVLANTGELFF. The CDR3 region has the DNA TGCGCCAGCAGCCAAGTTCTTGCGAACACCGGGGAGCTGTTTTTT.

This chain links TRBV29-1 with TRBJ1-4; 7 bases are shared with TRBD1. Germline CDR1 and CDR2: SQVTM and ANQGSEA. The ends lost 8 bases at V and 2 bases at J; junction bases unmatched: 8. The CDR3 runs 14 residues. The chain's CDR3 is CSPGQEATNEKLFF. The CDR3 region has the DNA TGCAGCCCCGGACAGGAGGCGACTAATGAAAAACTGTTTTTT. Full variable domain (outside the CDR3, taken from reference TRBV29-1 and TRBJ1-4): SAVISQKPSRDICQRGTSLTIQCQVDSQVTMMFWYRQQPGQSLTLIATANQGSEATYESGFVIDKFPISRPNLTFSTLTVSNMSPEDSSIYLCSPGQEATNEKLFFGSGTQLSVL.

V usage is TRBV19 and J usage is TRBJ2-7; 7 nucleotides agree with TRBD2. CDR3 size: 14 residues. Germline CDR1 reads LNHDA; CDR2 reads SQIVND (reference sequence). V dropped 5 bases and J dropped 3; count of bases not matched to a gene: 7. The CDR3 protein is CASSPSGLLYEQYF. As DNA, the CDR3 is TGTGCCAGTAGTCCCTCGGGACTACTCTACGAGCAGTACTTC.

The rearrangement links TRBV4-2 to TRBJ1-2, with TRBD1 as a possible D gene (6 bases). V was trimmed by 0 bases and J by 2 bases, leaving 7 bases between them. The germline gives CDR1 LGHNA, CDR2 YNFKEQ. The length of the CDR3 is 14 residues. The CDR3 loop is CASSQDRGNYGYTF. For the CDR3, the DNA is TGTGCCAGCAGCCAAGACAGGGGCAACTATGGCTACACCTTC.

The J gene is TRBJ2-5, the V gene TRBV4-1; perhaps TRBD2 as D (5 bases). The V end lost 4 bases, the J end lost 5 bases, and 11 bases lay between the germline ends. Germline CDR1 MGHRA, CDR2 YSYEKL. The CDR3 runs to 13 residues. CDR3 sequence reads: CASSRGAWETQYF. DNA for the CDR3: TGCGCCAGCAGCCGGGGAGCTTGGGAGACCCAGTACTTC.

The rearrangement uses TRBV2 and TRBJ2-7; D ambiguous. V was clipped by 4 bases and J by 6 bases, with 19 bases between them. Germline CDR1 reads SNHLY; CDR2 reads FYNNEI. This CDR3 has 15 amino acids. CDR3 amino acids: CASSVAAAGYGEQYF. The CDR3 bases are TGTGCCAGCAGTGTTGCGGCGGCCGGGTACGGCGAGCAGTACTTC.

J is TRBJ1-2 and V is TRBV29-1; D is unresolved. The CDR3 totals 16 residues. The V gene's germline CDR1 is SQVTM and CDR2 ANQGSEA. The V and J ends lost 6 bases and 3 bases respectively, with 23 bases between them. CDR3 loop: CSVQPSLLFTDYGYTF. In nucleotides, the CDR3 is TGCAGCGTGCAACCCTCTCTCTTATTTACGGACTATGGCTACACCTTC.

This clone occurred a few times. The V call is TRBV11-2, the J call TRBJ1-2, with D perhaps matching TRBD1 (5 bases). This CDR3 region has 14 residues. V gave up 1 base and J gave up 1 base, with 7 bases separating them. The V gene's germline CDR1 is SGHAT and CDR2 FQNNGV. The CDR3 bases are TGTGCCAGCAGCTTAGGTCAGGGTAACTATGGCTACACCTTC. Encoded protein: CASSLGQGNYGYTF.

The J gene is TRBJ2-1, the V gene TRBV19, with 7 nucleotides matching TRBD1. This CDR3 has 15 amino acids. The germline gives CDR1 LNHDA, CDR2 SQIVND (reference sequence). Trimming removed 5 bases from V and 2 bases from J; junction bases left unmatched: 6. CDR3 DNA sequence: TGTGCCAGTAGTCTGGGACAGTCGCCCTACAATGAGCAGTTCTTC. Its protein product is CASSLGQSPYNEQFF. The full variable domain, rest sourced from reference TRBV19 and TRBJ2-1, is DGGITQSPKYLFRKEGQNVTLSCEQNLNHDAMYWYRQDPGQGLRLIYYSQIVNDFQKGDIAEGYSVSREKKESFPLTVTSAQKNPTAFYLCASSLGQSPYNEQFFGPGTRLTVL.

The gene calls are TRBV25-1 and TRBJ2-4, with a tentative D call TRBD1 (5 bases). Trimming removed 3 bases at V and 9 bases at J, with 12 bases between. Looked up from germline, CDR1 is MGHDK and CDR2 is SYGVNS. The CDR3 consists of 13 residues. The CDR3 spells CASSEAGKGIQYF. The CDR3 DNA sequence: TGTGCCAGCAGTGAGGCAGGGAAGGGCATTCAGTACTTC.

The J gene is TRBJ2-4, the V gene TRBV2; 8 positions agree with TRBD1. Unmatched junction bases numbered 5, after V lost 10 bases and J lost 3 bases. The CDR3 extends over 13 amino acids. Germline CDR1 SNHLY, CDR2 FYNNEI. The CDR3 spells CAIQGVNKNIQYF. The CDR3 region has the DNA TGTGCCATACAGGGGGTTAACAAAAACATTCAGTACTTC.

The chain links TRBV7-9 to TRBJ1-4; the match to TRBD1 covers 7 bases. Germline V gene lookup returns CDR1 SEHNR and CDR2 FQNEAQ (reference sequence). V shed 1 base, J shed 4 bases, and the junction held 3 bases outside the gene matches. The CDR3 is made up of 15 amino acids. CDR3 loop: CASSLEGGVNEKLFF. The CDR3 DNA is TGTGCCAGCAGCTTAGAAGGGGGCGTTAATGAAAAACTGTTTTTT.

The chain carries TRBV15 and TRBJ2-7; the match to TRBD1 covers 8 bases. V was clipped by 8 bases and J by 7 bases; unmatched bases: 13. From germline, CDR1 is LNHNV and CDR2 YYDKDF (reference sequence). The CDR3 sequence is 14 residues long. In DNA form, the CDR3 reads TGTGCCACCGCGACCGGGACAGGCCTAGGGGAGCAGTACTTC. Protein product: CATATGTGLGEQYF.

The rearrangement uses TRBV29-1 and TRBJ2-1, with 8 positions matching TRBD2. Germline assignment: CDR1 SQVTM and CDR2 ANQGSEA. V dropped 1 base and J dropped 6; count of bases not matched to a gene: 11. This CDR3 region has 16 residues. CDR3 residues: CSVEVRAGGGINEQFF. Written as DNA, the CDR3 is TGCAGCGTTGAAGTCCGGGCGGGGGGTGGAATCAATGAGCAGTTCTTC.

The V call is TRBV19, the J call TRBJ1-1, with D maybe TRBD1 (5 bases). The CDR3 has 13 amino acids. Germline lookup yields CDR1 LNHDA and CDR2 SQIVND (reference sequence). V was clipped by 7 bases and J by 1 base, with 10 bases between them. The DNA of the CDR3 is TGTGCCAGTAAGTGGGGCACGAACACTGAAGCTTTCTTT. Its protein is CASKWGTNTEAFF.

The V call is TRBV6-5, the J call TRBJ1-1; D might be TRBD1 (5 bases). The germline gives CDR1 MNHEY, CDR2 SVGAGI. This CDR3 is 15 amino acids long. The V end lost 0 bases, the J end lost 1 base, and 9 bases lay between the germline ends. The CDR3 reads CASSYSSGGNTEAFF. The CDR3, as DNA: TGTGCCAGCAGTTACTCTAGCGGGGGGAACACTGAAGCTTTCTTT.

The count of this clone is one. The gene calls are TRBV30 and TRBJ2-3, with 13 bases that match TRBD2. CDR3 length: 15 residues. Trimming took 0 bases from V and 3 from J; bases not matched to a gene: 0. Germline V lookup: CDR1 GTSNPN, CDR2 SVGIG (reference sequence). The CDR3, as DNA: TGTGCCTGGAGTGTGACTAGCGGGGGGACAGATACGCAGTATTTT. This gives the protein CAWSVTSGGTDTQYF.

This sequence joins TRBV6-5 and TRBJ1-2; 7 nucleotides align to TRBD1. This CDR3 spans 13 amino acids. Germline lookup yields CDR1 MNHEY and CDR2 SVGAGI. With V trimmed by 6 bases and J by 4 bases, 5 bases remained unmatched. The CDR3 spells CASSRDRVYGYTF. Written as DNA, the CDR3 is TGTGCCAGCAGCCGCGACAGGGTCTATGGCTACACCTTC.